This T cell receptor beta chain was sequenced in a study of CD8 T cells in Susac syndrome. Reverse transcription used about 0.45 to 1 ug RNA and random hexamers. TCRdb re-called the immunoSEQ multiplex PCR reads through MiXCR, storing one row per CDR3 protein. The sample lists about 150,000 distinct CDR3 sequences, approximately 95% occurring once. The length of the CDR3 is 13 residues. Germline CDR1 SGHRS, CDR2 YFSETQ. V lost 0 bases and J lost 3, with 6 bases in between. Overall study findings and caveats: It was acknowledged by the study that relatively few individuals were included in its TCR sequencing and HLA analysis.

Sequencing targeted TCR beta in T cells from blood (CD8+ and CD4+). As controls, healthy donors matched for age and sex were used. TEMRA cells were FACS-enriched and CD8+ and CD4+ T cells negatively isolated. A single count supports this clonotype. The antigen is undetermined. The sample consisted of CD4+ T cells from PBMCs. This TCR came from a human donor in good health. The V gene is TRBV5-1, the J gene TRBJ1-1; D unresolved. CDR3 coding DNA: TGCGCCAGCAGCTTGGCAGCCGACACTGAAGCTTTCTTT. It encodes CASSLAADTEAFF.